The sequence of this T cell receptor (beta chain) was determined in a study of T-cell memory formation after mild COVID-19. Notes on the study in general: Pre-infection memory showed some responding clones, and this suggested that cross-reactive memory joined. Proof of SARS-CoV-2 specificity was absent for the second-wave clones that crested on day 37. Clones contracting across day 15 to 85 had a balanced CD4/CD8 profile; later expanding clones leaned CD4+.

A remark on this clonotype: Its antigen is not known.

Trimming cost V 0 bases and J 6 bases; bases outside gene matches: 4. Germline loops: CDR1 MNHEY, CDR2 SVGAGI. The CDR3 spans 15 residues. The authors produced TCR alpha and TCR beta cDNA libraries with sample barcodes and UMIs by 5'RACE using constant-segment primers. Using its own MiXCR run on the 5' RACE reads, TCRdb lists one record per CDR3 protein. In the table there are about 170,000 distinct CDR3 sequences, 10% to 15% of which are singletons. The chain carries TRBV6-5 and TRBJ2-7; TRBD1 matches 11 bases. The clonotype originates from a man aged 18 to 30 who had mild COVID-19 (a few samples of this study predate the infection). Cell type and time point are not known. Sequences were obtained from PBMCs or a T cell subset sorted from them (not recorded which). CDR3 in amino acids: CASSYSWTGGREQYF. The CDR3 DNA reads TGTGCCAGCAGTTACTCGTGGACAGGGGGCCGCGAGCAGTACTTC.